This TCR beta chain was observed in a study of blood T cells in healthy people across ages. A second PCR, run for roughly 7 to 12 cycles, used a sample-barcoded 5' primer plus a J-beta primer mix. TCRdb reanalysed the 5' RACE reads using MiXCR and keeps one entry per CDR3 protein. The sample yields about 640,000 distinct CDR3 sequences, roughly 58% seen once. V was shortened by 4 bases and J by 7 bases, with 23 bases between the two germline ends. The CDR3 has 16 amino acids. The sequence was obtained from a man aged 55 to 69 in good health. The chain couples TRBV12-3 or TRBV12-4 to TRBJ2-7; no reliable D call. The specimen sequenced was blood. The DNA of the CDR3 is TGTGCCAGCAGTTCCCGCCGGGCGGTCTCCTACAATGAGCAGTACTTC. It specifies CASSSRRAVSYNEQYF.